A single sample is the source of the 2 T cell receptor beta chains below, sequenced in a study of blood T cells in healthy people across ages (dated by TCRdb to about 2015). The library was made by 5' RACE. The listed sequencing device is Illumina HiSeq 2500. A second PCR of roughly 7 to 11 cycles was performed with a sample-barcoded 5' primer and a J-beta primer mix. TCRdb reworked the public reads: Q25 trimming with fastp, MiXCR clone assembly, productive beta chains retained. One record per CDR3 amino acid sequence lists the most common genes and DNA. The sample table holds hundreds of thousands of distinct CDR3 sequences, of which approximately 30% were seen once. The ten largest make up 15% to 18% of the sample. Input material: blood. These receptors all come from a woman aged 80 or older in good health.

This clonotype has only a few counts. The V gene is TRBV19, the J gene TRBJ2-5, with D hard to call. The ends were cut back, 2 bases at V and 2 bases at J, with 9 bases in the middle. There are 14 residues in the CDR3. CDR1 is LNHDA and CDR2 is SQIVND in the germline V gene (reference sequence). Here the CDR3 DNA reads TGTGCCAGTAGTATACGAGGTACGCAAGAGACCCAGTACTTC. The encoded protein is CASSIRGTQETQYF.

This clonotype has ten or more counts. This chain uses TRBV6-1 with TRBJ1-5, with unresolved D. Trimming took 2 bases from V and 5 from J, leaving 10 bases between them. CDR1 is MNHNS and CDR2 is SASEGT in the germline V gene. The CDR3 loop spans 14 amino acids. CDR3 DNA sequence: TGTGCCAGCAGTGAATCGGACCGTTATCAGCCCCAGCATTTT. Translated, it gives CASSESDRYQPQHF.